The 26 T cell receptor beta chains in this list originate from one sample, sequenced in a study of regulatory T cells in long-lasting Graves disease. CDR3 regions were amplified by Arm-PCR using iRepertoire HTBI primers to build TCR beta libraries. MiXCR was run by TCRdb on the multiplex PCR reads, yielding one entry per CDR3 protein. This table holds 400,000 to 500,000 distinct CDR3 sequences, roughly 22% found once. Time point meaning: persistent/refractory GD, antithyroid drugs over 5 years with positive TRAb. From RNA extracted from PBMCs, the TCR library was made. The sequencing here drew on peripheral blood mononuclear cells (PBMCs), taken when the disease was refractory, from a patient treated with antithyroid drugs. The origin of the receptors is a female donor with Graves disease.

Only a few counts were recorded for this clonotype. The chain combines TRBV6-1 with TRBJ1-6; D may be TRBD1 (6 bases). This CDR3 comprises 15 residues. The ends were cut back, 6 bases at V and 6 bases at J, with 15 bases in the middle. Germline values: CDR1 MNHNS, CDR2 SASEGT. The CDR3 coding sequence is TGTGCCAGCAGCCATTCTGGGGGCCGTAATTCACCCCTCCACTTT. This encodes CASSHSGGRNSPLHF.

This clonotype was found many times. The chain recombines TRBV28 with TRBJ1-1; 7 bases align to TRBD1. Germline trimming cut 5 bases from V and 10 bases from J; bases unmatched to any gene: 10. CDR1 is MDHEN, CDR2 SYDVKM, per germline. The CDR3 runs to 13 residues. This CDR3 reads CASSHGTEESAFF. The CDR3 DNA reads TGTGCCAGCAGTCACGGGACAGAGGAGTCAGCTTTCTTT.

This clonotype was picked up many times. This chain connects TRBV5-1 to TRBJ1-1; D uncertain. V was trimmed by 1 base and J by 5 bases, leaving 9 bases between them. Germline V gene lookup returns CDR1 SGHRS and CDR2 YFSETQ. This CDR3 comprises 13 residues. The CDR3 reads CASSLRLGTEAFF. The CDR3 DNA sequence: TGCGCCAGCAGCTTGCGTCTGGGGACTGAAGCTTTCTTT.

This clonotype was counted at least ten times. The chain carries TRBV7-2 and TRBJ1-2, with D tentatively TRBD1 (6 bases). Per the germline V gene, CDR1 is SGHTA and CDR2 is FQGNSA. V lost 10 bases and J lost 2, with 20 bases in between. The CDR3 covers 15 residues. This CDR3 is CATRGPLQSNYGYTF. In nucleotides, the CDR3 is TGTGCCACCAGGGGTCCCTTACAGTCGAACTATGGCTACACCTTC.

This sequence joins TRBV5-1 and TRBJ2-1; 7 bases map to TRBD1. Germline assignment: CDR1 SGHRS and CDR2 YFSETQ. The CDR3 has 16 amino acids. The V segment lost 3 bases and the J segment 3 bases; nucleotides outside the gene matches: 9. The CDR3: CASSWHEGQLYNEQFF. DNA of the CDR3: TGCGCCAGCAGCTGGCATGAGGGACAGCTCTACAATGAGCAGTTCTTC.

This clonotype was seen at least ten times. V usage is TRBV7-2 and J usage is TRBJ1-2, with D perhaps matching TRBD1 (5 bases). This CDR3 has 15 amino acids. V dropped 7 bases and J dropped 4 bases, with 19 bases sitting between them. In germline, CDR1 is SGHTA, CDR2 FQGNSA. DNA for the CDR3: TGTGCCAGCACCTATGTTACGCAGGGCGGCTATGGCTACACCTTC. It is translated as CASTYVTQGGYGYTF.

This clonotype was detected a few times. The gene calls are TRBV12-3 or TRBV12-4 and TRBJ2-2; 7 bases are shared with TRBD2. This CDR3 region has 16 residues. The V and J ends lost 6 bases and 1 base, in that order; junction bases with no gene match: 8. Here the CDR3 DNA reads TGTGCCAGCAGCCTCCTCCCGGGAGGGAACACCGGGGAGCTGTTTTTT. This sequence encodes CASSLLPGGNTGELFF.

The table lists this clonotype with many counts. The chain recombines TRBV6-1 with TRBJ2-7; D might be TRBD1 or TRBD2, each matching 5 bases. Looked up from germline, CDR1 is MNHNS and CDR2 is SASEGT. The ends were cut back, 2 bases at V and 2 bases at J, with 10 bases in the middle. The CDR3 is 14 residues long. The CDR3 spells CASSEWDRTYEQYF. The CDR3 nucleotides read TGTGCCAGCAGTGAATGGGACCGAACCTACGAGCAGTACTTC.

This clonotype was seen at least ten times. The chain joins TRBV12-3 or TRBV12-4 to TRBJ1-1, with D unclear. This CDR3 region has 13 residues. Deletions cut 6 bases from V and 2 bases from J, with 10 bases between. CDR3 coding DNA: TGTGCCAGCAGGACAAACACCAACACTGAAGCTTTCTTT. Encoded protein: CASRTNTNTEAFF.

This chain uses TRBV15 with TRBJ1-2, with a tentative D call TRBD1 (6 bases). The V end lost 0 bases, the J end lost 3 bases, and 14 bases lay between the germline ends. This CDR3 spans 16 amino acids. The V gene's germline CDR1 is LNHNV and CDR2 YYDKDF (reference sequence). The CDR3 spells CATSRDIPGADYGYTF. Here the CDR3 DNA reads TGTGCCACCAGCAGAGACATCCCGGGGGCGGACTATGGCTACACCTTC.

The chain combines TRBV27 with TRBJ1-4; unclear D gene. Germline CDR1 MNHEY, CDR2 SMNVEV (reference sequence). Between the trimmed V and J ends, which lost 8 bases and 1 base, there was a span of 8 bases. The CDR3 totals 13 residues. CDR3 nucleotides: TGTGCCAGCGGTTACTTAACTAATGAAAAACTGTTTTTT. It is translated as CASGYLTNEKLFF.

This clonotype was counted ten times or more. The V and J genes are TRBV6-1 and TRBJ2-7, with 7 nucleotides matching TRBD1. The CDR3 is 14 residues long. CDR1 and CDR2 (germline): MNHNS, SASEGT. The V and J ends lost 6 bases and 2 bases, in that order; junction bases with no gene match: 7. The CDR3 spells CASSKSTGPYEQYF. The DNA for the CDR3 is TGTGCCAGCAGCAAATCGACAGGGCCCTACGAGCAGTACTTC.

The V and J genes are TRBV5-1 and TRBJ1-2; 9 bases match TRBD1. The V segment lost 4 bases and the J segment 4 bases; nucleotides outside the gene matches: 5. Germline CDR1 SGHRS, CDR2 YFSETQ. CDR3 length: 14 residues. The CDR3 sequence: CASSVSTGGYGYTF. The DNA of the CDR3 is TGCGCCAGCAGCGTTTCGACAGGGGGCTATGGCTACACCTTC. The full variable domain, completed using reference TRBV5-1 and TRBJ1-2, is KAGVTQTPRYLIKTRGQQVTLSCSPISGHRSVSWYQQTPGQGLQFLFEYFSETQRNKGNFPGRFSGRQFSNSRSEMNVSTLELGDSALYLCASSVSTGGYGYTFGSGTRLTVV.

The chain carries TRBV7-9 and TRBJ1-2; 9 bases are a match to TRBD1. V shed 7 bases and J 10 bases; nucleotides not matched to a gene: 10. This CDR3 contains 13 residues. The germline V gene encodes CDR1 SEHNR and CDR2 FQNEAQ (reference sequence). In nucleotides, the CDR3 is TGTGCCAGCACGCCGACAGGGGGGTTGGCCTACACCTTC. This codes for CASTPTGGLAYTF. The full variable domain, completed using reference TRBV7-9 and TRBJ1-2, is DTGVSQNPRHKITKRGQNVTFRCDPISEHNRLYWYRQTLGQGPEFLTYFQNEAQLEKSRLLSDRFSAERPKGSFSTLEIQRTEQGDSAMYLCASTPTGGLAYTFGSGTRLTVV.

This clonotype was detected ten times or more. This chain connects TRBV11-2 to TRBJ2-5; D perhaps matches TRBD1 (5 bases). V was cut by 1 base and J by 14 bases, with 17 bases left in between. The CDR3 loop spans 13 amino acids. CDR1 SGHAT and CDR2 FQNNGV come from the germline V gene. The CDR3 nucleotides are TGTGCCAGCAGCTTAGGAAATAGGGGCCTCTCATACTTC. Its protein is CASSLGNRGLSYF. Full variable domain (outside the CDR3, taken from reference TRBV11-2 and TRBJ2-5): EAGVAQSPRYKIIEKRQSVAFWCNPISGHATLYWYQQILGQGPKLLIQFQNNGVVDDSQLPKDRFSAERLKGVDSTLKIQPAKLEDSAVYLCASSLGNRGLSYFGPGTRLLVL.

In its sample, this clonotype was seen a few times. This rearrangement joins TRBV7-2 to TRBJ1-3; no firm D call. Trimming took 1 base from V and 0 from J, leaving 13 bases between them. Germline assignment: CDR1 SGHTA and CDR2 FQGNSA. The CDR3 has 17 amino acids. CDR3: CASSLESPGVSGNTIYF. The CDR3 coding sequence is TGTGCCAGCAGCTTAGAAAGCCCAGGAGTCTCTGGAAACACCATATATTTT.

The chain joins TRBV7-3 to TRBJ2-5; D unclear. V was clipped by 5 bases and J by 2 bases, with 15 bases between them. This CDR3 region has 15 residues. CDR1 and CDR2 (germline): SGHTA, FQGTGA. CDR3 nucleotides: TGTGCCAGCAGCCCATCACCGGGTTGGCAAGAGACCCAGTACTTC. It yields the protein CASSPSPGWQETQYF.

Note on this clonotype: A single base is all that separates this from a far larger clone, so a read error is likely. The genes are TRBV7-9 and TRBJ1-1; the match to TRBD1 covers 8 bases. CDR1 and CDR2 (germline): SEHNR, FQNEAQ (reference sequence). CDR3 length: 15 residues. Trimming took 5 bases from V and 0 from J; bases not matched to a gene: 5. The CDR3 nucleotides are TGTGCCAGCAGCCCCTGGACAGGGATGAACACTGAAGCTTTCTTT. This sequence encodes CASSPWTGMNTEAFF.

This clonotype has at least ten counts. The chain is built from TRBV6-1 and TRBJ2-7; 13 nucleotides agree with TRBD2. This CDR3 is built from 16 residues. The V gene end was trimmed by 8 bases and the J gene end by 1 base; junction bases not matched to a gene: 8. Germline V gives CDR1 MNHNS, CDR2 SASEGT. CDR3 region: CASDGLAGEGSYEQYF. The CDR3, as DNA: TGTGCCAGCGACGGACTAGCGGGAGAAGGTTCCTACGAGCAGTACTTC.

The chain recombines TRBV7-2 with TRBJ1-4, with 8 bases that match TRBD1. Trimming cost V 1 base and J 3 bases; bases outside gene matches: 1. The CDR3 contains 15 residues. Germline V CDR1 and CDR2: SGHTA, FQGNSA. Here the CDR3 DNA reads TGTGCCAGCAGCTTAGACAGGGGGGCTAATGAAAAACTGTTTTTT. The encoded protein is CASSLDRGANEKLFF.

This clonotype was observed at least ten times. The chain couples TRBV12-3 or TRBV12-4 to TRBJ1-1; D unclear. There are 12 residues in the CDR3. Trimming stripped 2 bases from V and 6 bases from J, with 7 bases between. The CDR3 nucleotides are TGTGCCAGCAGTTTATTTGGCTCTGAAGCTTTCTTT. Translating gives CASSLFGSEAFF.

CDR3 amino acids: CASSPDYSGANVLTF. CDR3 in DNA: TGTGCCAGCTCACCTGATTATTCTGGGGCCAACGTCCTGACTTTC. The V and J genes are TRBV18 and TRBJ2-6; D not certain. Trimming removed 3 bases from V and 1 base from J, with 7 bases in between. The CDR3 is 15 amino acids. CDR1 KGHSH and CDR2 LQKENI come from the germline V gene.

This clonotype was detected ten times or more. The chain is built from TRBV28 and TRBJ1-5; D is unresolved. Germline loops: CDR1 MDHEN, CDR2 SYDVKM. V lost 2 bases and J 2 bases, leaving 10 bases between the germline ends. The length of the CDR3 is 15 residues. DNA of the CDR3: TGTGCCAGCAGTTTAGACCCCTGGGGCAATCAGCCCCAGCATTTT. Protein product: CASSLDPWGNQPQHF.

As for this clonotype: A much larger clone lies a single base off, so this may be a read error. The missing conserved phenylalanine or tryptophan at the end of this CDR3 makes a read error likely. This chain connects TRBV7-2 to TRBJ2-7; the D is unclear. Trimming stripped 5 bases from V and 3 bases from J, with 11 bases between. Germline CDR1 is SGHTA and CDR2 is FQGNSA. The length of the CDR3 is 13 residues. The CDR3 region is CASSPNLHYEQYL. CDR3 DNA sequence: TGTGCCAGCAGCCCCAACCTCCACTACGAGCAGTACCTC.

This clonotype appeared many times. The rearrangement links TRBV7-2 to TRBJ2-5, with D possibly being TRBD1 or TRBD2 (7 bases each). This CDR3 is built from 13 residues. The germline gives CDR1 SGHTA, CDR2 FQGNSA. Trimming cost V 5 bases and J 4 bases, with 11 bases left between them. The CDR3 DNA follows: TGTGCCAGCAGCCAGGGGGGGGTAGAGACCCAGTACTTC. The encoded protein is CASSQGGVETQYF.

V is TRBV9 and J is TRBJ2-7; the D gene is possibly TRBD2 (6 bases). Trimming cost V 3 bases and J 2 bases, with 12 bases left between them. From germline, CDR1 is SGDLS and CDR2 YYNGEE. The CDR3 has 14 amino acids. CDR3 region: CASSAGTRPYEQYF. The CDR3 nucleotides read TGTGCCAGCAGCGCCGGGACTCGGCCCTACGAGCAGTACTTC.